The 3 T cell receptor beta chains given below trace back to one sample, sequenced in a study of blood T cell repertoires in COVID-19. Only in-frame clones appear in the TCRdb table, and some are missing; sequencing was by immunoSEQ multiplex PCR. The sample comprises 300,000 to 450,000 clones, around 87% of which are singletons, and around 1.9% rests with the top ten. Sequencing was carried out using PBMCs or T cells enriched from blood (not recorded which). The receptors here all came from a man aged 35 to 55 in a cohort exposed to, infected with or recovered from COVID-19 (not recorded which).

The rearrangement uses TRBV7-9 and TRBJ1-2; unclear D gene. Trimming took 4 bases from V and 7 from J, leaving 10 bases between them. CDR3 length: 12 amino acids. Germline V gene lookup returns CDR1 SEHNR and CDR2 FQNEAQ (reference sequence). For the CDR3, the DNA is TGTGCCAGCAGCTACGGACGGGGTGGCTACACCTTC. It specifies CASSYGRGGYTF.

The V and J genes are TRBV9 and TRBJ1-2, with 7 bases matching TRBD1. Germline CDR1 SGDLS, CDR2 YYNGEE. J gave up 8 bases and V 4 bases, and 8 bases lay outside the gene matches. The CDR3 runs to 13 residues. The CDR3 protein is CASSPIQGRGYTF. In nucleotides, the CDR3 is TGTGCCAGCAGCCCTATACAGGGGCGCGGCTACACCTTC.

The V gene is TRBV28, the J gene TRBJ1-3, with 9 nucleotides matching TRBD1. V shed 2 bases, J shed 0 bases, and the junction held 20 bases outside the gene matches. Germline V CDR1 and CDR2: MDHEN, SYDVKM. The CDR3 consists of 22 residues. The CDR3: CASSLAAFPGQGFMNSGNTIYF. As DNA, the CDR3 is TGTGCCAGCAGTTTAGCCGCCTTTCCGGGACAGGGTTTTATGAACTCTGGAAACACCATATATTTT.